A single sample gave rise to the 27 T cell receptor beta chains below, sequenced in a study of blood T cell repertoires in COVID-19. Assay used: immunoSEQ multiplex PCR; TCRdb lists only in-frame clones, some missing. The table shows about 110,000 clones, with around 80% occurring only once. Material: peripheral blood. These receptors were obtained from an elderly woman with acute or convalescent COVID-19.

The gene calls are TRBV11-3 and TRBJ2-6, with D possibly TRBD1 on 5 matching bases. The germline CDR1 and CDR2 sequences are SGHNT and YENEEA. The CDR3 is 21 residues long. Trimming pared 0 bases from V and 1 base from J, leaving 22 bases between. The CDR3 DNA is TGTGCCAGCAGCTTAGAGTCGAATTCCGGCAGGGTGACTTCTGGGGCCAACGTCCTGACTTTC. Residues: CASSLESNSGRVTSGANVLTF. Using reference TRBV11-3 and TRBJ2-6 for the parts outside the CDR3, the full variable domain is EAGVVQSPRYKIIEKKQPVAFWCNPISGHNTLYWYLQNLGQGPELLIRYENEEAVDDSQLPKDRFSAERLKGVDSTLKIQPAELGDSAVYLCASSLESNSGRVTSGANVLTFGAGSRLTVL.

The J gene is TRBJ2-7, the V gene TRBV5-6; a weak D match, TRBD1 (5 bases). V lost 4 bases, J lost 0 bases, and 11 bases lay in between. CDR3 length: 14 residues. Looked up from germline, CDR1 is SGHDT and CDR2 is YYEEEE. The CDR3 region has the DNA TGTGCCAGCAGCCGAGACAGCAGCTCCTACGAGCAGTACGTC. Translated: CASSRDSSSYEQYV.

The table lists this clone with a few counts. The chain couples TRBV5-8 to TRBJ1-2; TRBD1 aligns across 8 bases. Germline V gene lookup returns CDR1 SGHTS and CDR2 YDEGEE. V shed 6 bases, J shed 8 bases, and the junction held 12 bases outside the gene matches. The length of the CDR3 is 14 residues. Written as DNA, the CDR3 is TGTGCCAGCACCTTTCTTAGGTCAGGGGGCGGCTACACCTTC. Its translation: CASTFLRSGGGYTF.

The CDR3, as DNA: TGTGCCAGCAGCTTAGGCAGGTCTGGGGCCAACGTCCTGACTTTC. Its translation: CASSLGRSGANVLTF. The gene calls are TRBV11-3 and TRBJ2-6; no reliable D call. Trimming cost V 1 base and J 1 base, with 5 bases left between them. This CDR3 has 15 amino acids. Germline V gives CDR1 SGHNT, CDR2 YENEEA. Based on the CDR3 plus reference TRBV11-3 and TRBJ2-6, the full variable domain is EAGVVQSPRYKIIEKKQPVAFWCNPISGHNTLYWYLQNLGQGPELLIRYENEEAVDDSQLPKDRFSAERLKGVDSTLKIQPAELGDSAVYLCASSLGRSGANVLTFGAGSRLTVL.

The chain uses TRBV4-1 and TRBJ2-7; TRBD2 aligns across 9 bases. After removal of 0 bases from V and 5 bases from J, the junction contained 2 bases not matched to a gene. The CDR3 sequence is 14 residues long. Germline V gene sequence: CDR1 MGHRA, CDR2 YSYEKL. The CDR3 region is CASSQDSGSHEQYF. Written as DNA, the CDR3 is TGCGCCAGCAGCCAAGATAGCGGGAGTCACGAGCAGTACTTC.

This clone has just one count. The genes are TRBV28 and TRBJ1-3; 8 bases match TRBD1. CDR3 length: 16 amino acids. V lost 8 bases and J lost 0; bases outside the gene matches: 9. CDR1 is MDHEN, CDR2 SYDVKM, per germline. As DNA, the CDR3 is TGTGCCAGCTTTGAAACAGGGGGGAGCTCTGGAAACACCATATATTTT. This sequence encodes CASFETGGSSGNTIYF.

The chain's CDR3 is CASSKTSGTGANVLTF. The DNA for the CDR3 is TGTGCCAGCAGCAAGACTAGCGGGACTGGGGCCAACGTCCTGACTTTC. This rearrangement joins TRBV5-4 to TRBJ2-6; 11 nucleotides agree with TRBD2. Germline V gene lookup returns CDR1 SGHNT and CDR2 YYREEE (reference sequence). The CDR3 spans 16 residues. The ends lost 4 bases at V and 2 bases at J; junction bases unmatched: 2.

The chain links TRBV5-6 to TRBJ2-1; 10 nucleotides align to TRBD2. Germline assignment: CDR1 SGHDT and CDR2 YYEEEE. This CDR3 region has 16 residues. With 4 bases clipped from V and 9 bases from J, the junction kept 13 bases outside the gene matches. The CDR3 bases are TGTGCCAGCAGCATCCCTAGCGGGAGTGGCGGCAGTGAGCAGTTCTTC. Its protein product is CASSIPSGSGGSEQFF.

This chain links TRBV29-1 with TRBJ2-5; TRBD2 is a possible D gene (5 bases). CDR3 length equals 11 residues. V was shortened by 5 bases and J by 7 bases, with 11 bases between the two germline ends. Germline values: CDR1 SQVTM, CDR2 ANQGSEA. In DNA form, the CDR3 reads TGCAGCGTTACCCCCCTAGCGACCCAGTACTTC. Protein sequence: CSVTPLATQYF.

The rearrangement uses TRBV7-9 and TRBJ2-3, with TRBD1 as a possible D gene (5 bases). The germline CDR1 and CDR2 sequences are SEHNR and FQNEAQ (reference sequence). This CDR3 spans 14 amino acids. V was cut by 2 bases and J by 2 bases, with 8 bases left in between. As DNA, the CDR3 is TGTGCCAGCAGCTTACAGGGAAACACAGATACGCAGTATTTT. Translating it yields CASSLQGNTDTQYF. Based on the CDR3 plus reference TRBV7-9 and TRBJ2-3, the full variable domain is DTGVSQNPRHKITKRGQNVTFRCDPISEHNRLYWYRQTLGQGPEFLTYFQNEAQLEKSRLLSDRFSAERPKGSFSTLEIQRTEQGDSAMYLCASSLQGNTDTQYFGPGTRLTVL.

V and J are TRBV7-9 and TRBJ2-3, with 11 bases aligning to TRBD2. This CDR3 is built from 16 residues. V gave up 5 bases and J gave up 0 bases; unmatched junction bases: 4. Germline values: CDR1 SEHNR, CDR2 FQNEAQ (reference sequence). Written as DNA, the CDR3 is TGTGCCAGCAGCCCCCTAGCGGGAGGAAGCACAGATACGCAGTATTTT. Its translation: CASSPLAGGSTDTQYF.

CDR3 protein: CASSIVGQSSNQPQHF. In nucleotides, the CDR3 is TGTGCCAGTAGTATAGTAGGACAGTCTAGCAATCAGCCCCAGCATTTT. The V and J genes are TRBV19 and TRBJ1-5, with TRBD1 as a possible D gene (6 bases). The ends were cut back, 1 base at V and 0 bases at J, with 10 bases in the middle. The CDR3 loop spans 16 amino acids. Germline V CDR1 and CDR2: LNHDA, SQIVND (reference sequence).

The chain is built from TRBV7-8 and TRBJ2-1, with D maybe TRBD2 (6 bases). This CDR3 region has 15 residues. Trimming cost V 4 bases and J 9 bases, with 19 bases left between them. In germline, CDR1 is SGHVS, CDR2 FQNEAQ. CDR3 region: CASSSTHSTSFEQFF. The CDR3 nucleotides read TGTGCCAGCAGCTCAACCCACTCGACTAGTTTTGAGCAGTTCTTC.

The chain carries TRBV19 and TRBJ1-4; perhaps TRBD1 as D (5 bases). Germline lookup yields CDR1 LNHDA and CDR2 SQIVND (reference sequence). Trimming stripped 3 bases from V and 5 bases from J, with 13 bases between. The CDR3 runs to 15 residues. The CDR3 coding sequence is TGTGCCAGTAGTATTGATGGGACTTCCAATGAAAAACTGTTTTTT. This translates into CASSIDGTSNEKLFF.

CDR3 sequence (DNA): TGTGCCAGCAGCTCATCTCAGGGGGACGAGCAGTACGTC. Amino acid sequence: CASSSSQGDEQYV. V usage is TRBV7-2 and J usage is TRBJ2-7; TRBD1 matches 7 bases. The junction had 5 bases not matched to a gene; V was cut back by 4 bases and J by 5 bases. CDR3 length equals 13 residues. CDR1 SGHTA and CDR2 FQGNSA come from the germline V gene.

In DNA, the CDR3 is TGTGCCAGCAGCTTAGCGCGGAGGGTTCACAATGAGCAGTTCTTC. Its protein product is CASSLARRVHNEQFF. The chain recombines TRBV7-2 with TRBJ2-1; possible D gene TRBD2, 6 bases. V shed 0 bases and J shed 5 bases, with 11 bases lying between them. The CDR3 sequence is 15 residues long. Germline loops: CDR1 SGHTA, CDR2 FQGNSA. Full variable domain (rest looked up from reference TRBV7-2 and TRBJ2-1): GAGVSQSPSNKVTEKGKDVELRCDPISGHTALYWYRQSLGQGLEFLIYFQGNSAPDKSGLPSDRFSAERTGGSVSTLTIQRTQQEDSAVYLCASSLARRVHNEQFFGPGTRLTVL.

This sequence joins TRBV2 and TRBJ2-7, with D possibly TRBD1 on 5 matching bases. The germline V and J ends were trimmed by 5 bases and 3 bases, with 8 bases remaining between them. The CDR3 is made up of 12 amino acids. Germline-derived CDR1 and CDR2 are SNHLY and FYNNEI. CDR3: CASSNQGYEQYV. The CDR3 nucleotides are TGTGCCAGCAGTAATCAGGGCTACGAGCAGTACGTC.

The chain couples TRBV6-5 to TRBJ1-1, with D uncertain. Germline-derived CDR1 and CDR2 are MNHEY and SVGAGI. CDR3 length: 13 amino acids. V lost 10 bases, J lost 2 bases, and 14 bases lay in between. CDR3 nucleotides: TGTGCCACCACATGGGCTCGTAACACTGAAGCTTTCTTT. This sequence encodes CATTWARNTEAFF.

DNA for the CDR3: TGTGCCAGCAGTTTAGGGCTAGCCCCCTACAATGAGCAGTTCTTC. Amino acids: CASSLGLAPYNEQFF. The V gene is TRBV27, the J gene TRBJ2-1; tentative D call: TRBD2 (5 bases). The CDR3 has 15 residues. Germline V lookup: CDR1 MNHEY, CDR2 SMNVEV (reference sequence). Trimming took off 2 bases at V and 2 bases at J, with 10 bases between the two ends.

This chain uses TRBV10-1 with TRBJ2-1, with 14 positions matching TRBD2. V shed 0 bases, J shed 5 bases, and the junction held 9 bases outside the gene matches. The CDR3 consists of 19 residues. The germline gives CDR1 WNHNN, CDR2 SYGVQD (reference sequence). The CDR3 DNA reads as TGCGCCAGCAGTGAGTCCCGGACTAGCGGGAGGAATGGGGACAATGAGCAGTTCTTC. This codes for CASSESRTSGRNGDNEQFF.

As regards this clone: This sample includes further DNA sequences coding for the same CDR3. The CDR3 reads CASSSGGAGNTIYF. The CDR3 DNA reads as TGTGCCAGCAGCTCAGGGGGCGCCGGAAACACCATATATTTT. The chain has TRBV5-5 and TRBJ1-3, with 8 bases matching TRBD1. Germline V gene data show CDR1 as SGHKS and CDR2 as YYEKEE (reference sequence). The CDR3 is 14 amino acids. The junction had 3 bases not matched to a gene; V was cut back by 3 bases and J by 4 bases.

This chain joins TRBV5-1 and TRBJ2-2; no firm D call. V gave up 1 base and J gave up 0 bases, with 4 bases separating them. This CDR3 has 14 residues. Looked up from germline, CDR1 is SGHRS and CDR2 is YFSETQ. DNA for the CDR3: TGCGCCAGCAGCTTGCGGGCGAACACCGGGGAGCTGTTTTTT. As protein: CASSLRANTGELFF.

The chain combines TRBV15 with TRBJ1-6, with TRBD1 matching 10 bases. Germline V gives CDR1 LNHNV, CDR2 YYDKDF (reference sequence). V shed 0 bases, J shed 6 bases, and the junction held 2 bases outside the gene matches. CDR3 length: 16 residues. The CDR3 DNA follows: TGTGCCACCAGCAGAGATAGGACAGGGGGTAATTCACCCCTCCACTTT. Translating gives CATSRDRTGGNSPLHF. Supplemented by reference TRBV15 and TRBJ1-6, the full variable domain reads DAMVIQNPRYQVTQFGKPVTLSCSQTLNHNVMYWYQQKSSQAPKLLFHYYDKDFNNEADTPDNFQSRRPNTSFCFLDIRSPGLGDTAMYLCATSRDRTGGNSPLHFGNGTRLTVT.

V and J are TRBV7-2 and TRBJ2-3; tentative D call: TRBD2 (6 bases). From germline, CDR1 is SGHTA and CDR2 FQGNSA. The V end lost 4 bases, the J end lost 0 bases, and 14 bases lay between the germline ends. This CDR3 contains 16 residues. The CDR3 coding sequence is TGTGCCAGCAGCTCCCAGGGTAGCGGAAGCACAGATACGCAGTATTTT. Protein product: CASSSQGSGSTDTQYF.

This clone was seen once. The chain employs TRBV2 and TRBJ1-2; a weak D match, TRBD1 (5 bases). Germline lookup yields CDR1 SNHLY and CDR2 FYNNEI. V was clipped by 5 bases and J by 3 bases, with 10 bases between them. The CDR3 runs 13 residues. As DNA, the CDR3 is TGTGCCAGCAGTCCGGGCAGGGACTATGGCTACACCTTC. Translating gives CASSPGRDYGYTF.

The chain has TRBV13 and TRBJ2-1; 12 nucleotides align to TRBD2. V shed 6 bases, J shed 5 bases, and the junction held 5 bases outside the gene matches. This CDR3 region has 15 residues. The germline gives CDR1 PRHDT, CDR2 FYEKMQ (reference sequence). CDR3: CASSLRTSGNNEQFF. In DNA, the CDR3 is TGTGCCAGCAGTCTTAGGACTAGCGGGAACAATGAGCAGTTCTTC.

This clone appeared a few times. The chain combines TRBV29-1 with TRBJ2-2; D might be TRBD1 (5 bases). CDR1 and CDR2 (germline): SQVTM, ANQGSEA. The V end was cut by 1 base, the J end by 6 bases, with 12 bases between. The CDR3 covers 14 residues. The CDR3 sequence: CSVEGQGPAGELFF. For the CDR3, the DNA is TGCAGCGTTGAAGGCCAGGGTCCCGCCGGGGAGCTGTTTTTT.